Listed below are T cell receptor beta chains from one sample, sequenced in a study of blood T cells in healthy people across ages. MiXCR, run by TCRdb on the 5' RACE reads, gives a single entry per CDR3 protein. Altogether roughly 2 million distinct CDR3 sequences are present, less than 50% being singletons, with the ten largest covering around 2.1%. Sequencing was carried out using blood. These receptors all come from a woman aged 40 to 50 in good health. Both conserved end residues are part of each CDR3. D genes are given only for firm matches. Clone size is given for some rows only: seen once, a few or many times, or a class if the clone is expanded.

D gene,clone size,V gene,J gene,CDR3 DNA,CDR3 protein
.,few,TRBV27,TRBJ2-3,TGTGCCAGCAGTTTATCGCCAGCGGGCCTCACAGATACGCAGTATTTT,CASSLSPAGLTDTQYF
TRBD1,few,TRBV5-1,TRBJ2-7,TGCGCCAGCAGCTTGGGGACAGGGTGGTACGAGCAGTACTTC,CASSLGTGWYEQYF
.,.,TRBV7-2,TRBJ2-4,TGTGCCAGCAGCTTAAGCAGCGCGGGGGCCAAAAACATTCAGTACTTC,CASSLSSAGAKNIQYF
.,few,TRBV28,TRBJ2-5,TGTGCCAGCAGTGAGGACAGCACGCAAGAGACCCAGTACTTC,CASSEDSTQETQYF
TRBD2,few,TRBV12-3/TRBV12-4,TRBJ2-1,TGTGCCAGCAGTCTACGACTAGCGGGGGACTCTCCGTTCTTC,CASSLRLAGDSPFF
TRBD1,.,TRBV5-5,TRBJ1-1,TGTGCCAGCAGTCATCGACAGGGTGAGGTTCGGAACACTGAAGCTTTCTTT,CASSHRQGEVRNTEAFF
TRBD1,.,TRBV28,TRBJ1-2,TGTGCCAGCAGTGACAGGGAACAGGGCTACACCTTC,CASSDREQGYTF
.,.,TRBV12-3/TRBV12-4,TRBJ2-1,TGTGCCAGCAGCGATCCCCCGGTTGAGCAGTTCTTC,CASSDPPVEQFF
.,few,TRBV7-2,TRBJ2-7,TGTGCCAGCAGCCAAGACGGCGGGGTACGCGAGCAGTACTTC,CASSQDGGVREQYF
.,.,TRBV20-1,TRBJ1-2,TGCAGTGCCCACTGGCCCAGGGACTATGGCTACACCTTC,CSAHWPRDYGYTF
TRBD2,few,TRBV12-3/TRBV12-4,TRBJ2-4,TGTGCCAGCAGTTCCCCCCCGGGGGGAAAAAACATTCAGTACTTC,CASSSPPGGKNIQYF
.,.,TRBV24-1,TRBJ2-3,TGTGCCACCAGTGCCAATAGTAAGGGGCCCCGGGATACGCAGTATTTT,CATSANSKGPRDTQYF
TRBD1,few,TRBV7-2,TRBJ2-1,TGTGCCAGCAGCTTAGGGGACAGGGTGGCGCATGAGCAGTTCTTC,CASSLGDRVAHEQFF
TRBD1,once,TRBV20-1,TRBJ2-5,TGCAGTGCTTCCCGGGACAGGGTGTTGCAGACCCAGTACTTC,CSASRDRVLQTQYF
.,.,TRBV27,TRBJ2-6,TGTGCCAGCAGTTCCCGGGGACTGATCTCTGGGGCCAACGTCCTGACTTTC,CASSSRGLISGANVLTF
TRBD1,.,TRBV25-1,TRBJ1-1,TGTGCCAGCAGTAAGAATCCAGGGGGGCCATCCCATGAAGCTTTCTTT,CASSKNPGGPSHEAFF
TRBD2,.,TRBV7-2,TRBJ2-5,TGTGCCAGCAGATTCAGAGCGGGGGGTAGTATAGAGACCCAGTACTTC,CASRFRAGGSIETQYF
.,.,TRBV29-1,TRBJ1-2,TGCAGCGTTGAAGATCCCGGCTATGGCTACACCTTC,CSVEDPGYGYTF
.,.,TRBV6-4,TRBJ2-1,TGTGCCAGCAGTGACTCGCATGAGCAGTTCTTC,CASSDSHEQFF
TRBD2,.,TRBV12-3/TRBV12-4,TRBJ2-5,TGTGCCAGCAAGGATAAGCGGGGGGCTCTTAATGCGACCCAGTACTTC,CASKDKRGALNATQYF
TRBD1,.,TRBV5-1,TRBJ1-4,TGCGCCAGCAGCTCGGGACAGGGCAGTGGAACTAATGAAAAACTGTTTTTT,CASSSGQGSGTNEKLFF
TRBD2,.,TRBV19,TRBJ2-2,TGTGCCAGTTTTCGGGGCGGGGGACTCACCGGGGAGCTGTTTTTT,CASFRGGGLTGELFF
.,.,TRBV3-1,TRBJ1-1,TGTGCCAGCACTCAGGGTGAAGGGCCTTTCTTT,CASTQGEGPFF
TRBD1,few,TRBV6-5,TRBJ1-2,TGTGCCAGCAGAACGACAGGGGGCGGCTATGGCTACACCTTC,CASRTTGGGYGYTF
TRBD1,few,TRBV6-2/TRBV6-3,TRBJ2-3,TGTGCCAGCAATACCGGGACAGGAAACACAGATACGCAGTATTTT,CASNTGTGNTDTQYF
.,.,TRBV24-1,TRBJ2-1,TGTGCCACCAGTGATTTGTTAGGGAACAATGAGCAGTTCTTC,CATSDLLGNNEQFF
TRBD1,.,TRBV28,TRBJ1-5,TGTGCCAGCTCTCTACCGGACAGGGGGCTTCAGCCCCAGCATTTT,CASSLPDRGLQPQHF
TRBD1,few,TRBV5-1,TRBJ1-2,TGCGCCAGCGGTCGGACAGGGCCTAACTATGGCTACACCTTC,CASGRTGPNYGYTF
.,.,TRBV3-1,TRBJ1-1,TGTGCCAGCAGCCTGCTGGTGGGTATGAACACTGAAGCTTTCTTT,CASSLLVGMNTEAFF
.,few,TRBV4-1,TRBJ2-5,TGCGCCAGCAGCCAAGCCGGGGAGCACCAAGAGACCCAGTACTTC,CASSQAGEHQETQYF
.,.,TRBV6-1,TRBJ2-5,TGTGCCAGCAGTCCCCTGCTAATTCAGGGTCAGGGAAAGACCCAGTACTTC,CASSPLLIQGQGKTQYF
.,.,TRBV15,TRBJ2-1,TGTGCCACCAGCGGAAGACGGTATCCCTACAGTGAGCAGTTCTTC,CATSGRRYPYSEQFF
TRBD1,.,TRBV6-6,TRBJ2-7,TGTGCCAGCAGTTACAGGGACAGCTACTACGAGCAGTACTTC,CASSYRDSYYEQYF
TRBD2,.,TRBV27,TRBJ2-3,TGTGCCAGCAGTTTCTGGACTAGCGGCACAGATACGCAGTATTTT,CASSFWTSGTDTQYF
.,.,TRBV25-1,TRBJ2-1,TGTGCCAGCAGTGAATTCGCTGAGCAGTTCTTC,CASSEFAEQFF
.,few,TRBV15,TRBJ2-1,TGTGCCACCAGCAGAGAAACGGGGGCCTACAATGAGCAGTTCTTC,CATSRETGAYNEQFF
.,few,TRBV11-2,TRBJ1-2,TGTGCCAGCAGCTTAGACACCTTCGGATGCACCTTC,CASSLDTFGCTF
.,.,TRBV28,TRBJ2-5,TGTGCCAGCAGTTCCCTAATAGGCCGACGGGAGCAGTACTTC,CASSSLIGRREQYF
.,.,TRBV6-5,TRBJ2-5,TGTGCCAGCAGACTGACTCACGGGACTCAGGAGACCCAGTACTTC,CASRLTHGTQETQYF
.,.,TRBV20-1,TRBJ2-1,TGCAGTCCCGGAGGGCGCTACAATGAGCAGTTCTTC,CSPGGRYNEQFF